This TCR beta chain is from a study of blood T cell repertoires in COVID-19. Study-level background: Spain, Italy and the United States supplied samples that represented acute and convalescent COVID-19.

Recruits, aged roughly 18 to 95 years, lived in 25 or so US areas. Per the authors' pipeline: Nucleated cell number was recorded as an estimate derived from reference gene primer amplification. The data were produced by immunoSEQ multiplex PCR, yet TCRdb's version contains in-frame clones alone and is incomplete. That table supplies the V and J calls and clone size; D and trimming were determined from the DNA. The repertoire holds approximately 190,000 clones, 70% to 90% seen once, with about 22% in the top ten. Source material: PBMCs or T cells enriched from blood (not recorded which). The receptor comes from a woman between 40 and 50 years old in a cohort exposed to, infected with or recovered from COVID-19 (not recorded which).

CDR3 loop: CASSQRNQVSQVNQPQHF. The CDR3 DNA reads as TGTGCCAGCAGCCAGCGAAACCAAGTCTCACAGGTCAATCAGCCCCAGCATTTT. The gene calls are TRBV3-1 (or the pseudogene TRBV3-2) and TRBJ1-5; possibly TRBD1 for D (5 bases). CDR3 length: 18 residues. CDR1 and CDR2 from the germline V gene are LGHDT and YNNKEL (reference sequence). V lost 3 bases and J lost 3, with 21 bases in between.